This T cell receptor (beta chain) was sequenced for a study of PD-1 blockade in classical Hodgkin lymphoma. General study points: The diversity seen at baseline in complete responders resembled that of newly diagnosed patients.

The repertoire was sequenced with immunoSEQ multiplex PCR; TCRdb's copy has only in-frame clones and lacks some. The data contain fewer than 15,000 clones, 90% of them singletons. Every one of the patients relapsed after autologous stem cell transplantation (brentuximab vedotin exposure was variable). Researchers used magnetic negative selection to pull out pure CD4+ T cells from thawed PBMCs. Patients had relapsed/refractory classical Hodgkin lymphoma with complete response, partial response or progressive disease as best response. Deletions cut 5 bases from V and 6 bases from J, with 11 bases between. There are 13 residues in the CDR3. The germline V gene has CDR1 SGHAT and CDR2 FQNNGV. As to this clone: What it binds is not known.

This receptor was obtained from a human donor with classical Hodgkin lymphoma. The chain recombines TRBV11-2 with TRBJ2-1, with TRBD2 as a possible D gene (7 bases). The source was CD4+ T cells from blood, collected at baseline. The CDR3 protein is CASSKGGGNEQFF. DNA of the CDR3: TGTGCCAGCAGCAAGGGAGGGGGCAATGAGCAGTTCTTC.